This entry lists 30 T cell receptor beta chains sequenced from one sample in a study of blood T cell repertoires in COVID-19. Generated by immunoSEQ multiplex PCR, the TCRdb table keeps only in-frame clones and is missing some. The data contain under 25,000 clones, over 75% of them seen just once; the ten biggest clones take up less than 20%. Sequenced sample: peripheral blood. These receptors all come from an elderly woman with acute or convalescent COVID-19.

This clone came up a few times. The chain uses TRBV6-5 and TRBJ1-1; TRBD1 might be the D (5 bases). The germline V gene encodes CDR1 MNHEY and CDR2 SVGAGI. This CDR3 comprises 15 residues. Trimming left V 7 bases short and J 4 bases short, with 19 bases between. The CDR3: CASKAERDWSTEAFF. The CDR3 DNA sequence: TGTGCCAGCAAGGCGGAGCGGGACTGGAGCACTGAAGCTTTCTTT.

The chain joins TRBV6-5 to TRBJ2-7; D unresolved. Trimming took off 0 bases at V and 3 bases at J, with 6 bases between the two ends. The CDR3 is 13 amino acids. CDR1 is MNHEY and CDR2 is SVGAGI in the germline V gene. Written as DNA, the CDR3 is TGTGCCAGCAGTTACTCGTACGGCTACGAGCAGTACTTC. Its translation: CASSYSYGYEQYF.

The chain carries TRBV5-6 and TRBJ2-7; 10 nucleotides align to TRBD2. Germline loops: CDR1 SGHDT, CDR2 YYEEEE. The CDR3 covers 14 residues. V was clipped by 0 bases and J by 5 bases; unmatched bases: 2. In DNA form, the CDR3 reads TGTGCCAGCAGCTTGGTTCTAGCGGGAGACGAGCAGTACTTC. The encoded protein is CASSLVLAGDEQYF.

This chain uses TRBV7-6 with TRBJ2-1; TRBD2 agrees at 14 bases. The CDR3 runs 16 residues. J was trimmed by 5 bases and V by 5 bases; bases with no gene match: 5. Germline loops: CDR1 SGHVS, CDR2 FNYEAQ. The CDR3 protein is CASSRLAGGANNEQFF. The CDR3 region has the DNA TGTGCCAGCAGCCGACTAGCGGGAGGGGCGAACAATGAGCAGTTCTTC.

The rearrangement links TRBV5-1 to TRBJ2-5; D unclear. From germline, CDR1 is SGHRS and CDR2 YFSETQ. This CDR3 is 15 amino acids long. Trimming shortened V by 0 bases and J by 2 bases, and 11 bases separated the two germline ends. In DNA form, the CDR3 reads TGCGCCAGCAGCTTGGTTCCCGCACTACAAGAGACCCAGTACTTC. Its protein product is CASSLVPALQETQYF. Variable domain in full (rest from reference TRBV5-1 and TRBJ2-5): KAGVTQTPRYLIKTRGQQVTLSCSPISGHRSVSWYQQTPGQGLQFLFEYFSETQRNKGNFPGRFSGRQFSNSRSEMNVSTLELGDSALYLCASSLVPALQETQYFGPGTRLLVL.

The V gene is TRBV7-2, the J gene TRBJ2-2; 11 bases are shared with TRBD1. In germline, CDR1 is SGHTA, CDR2 FQGNSA. After removal of 5 bases from V and 7 bases from J, the junction contained 3 bases not matched to a gene. CDR3 length: 14 amino acids. The CDR3 loop is CASSPGQGGGELFF. The CDR3 coding sequence is TGTGCCAGCAGCCCGGGACAGGGGGGCGGGGAGCTGTTTTTT.

This clone was seen only a few times. The chain uses TRBV5-4 and TRBJ2-3; D call uncertain. Trimming removed 0 bases at V and 1 base at J, with 15 bases between. The CDR3 has 17 residues. Germline V gives CDR1 SGHNT, CDR2 YYREEE (reference sequence). The CDR3 DNA is TGTGCCAGCAGCTTGGGCGGCAGAAGGCCTGGCACAGATACGCAGTATTTT. It is translated as CASSLGGRRPGTDTQYF.

The CDR3 DNA is TGCGCCAGCACGTGGACAGGGGATTTCGATGAGCAGTTCTTC. Protein sequence: CASTWTGDFDEQFF. The genes are TRBV5-1 and TRBJ2-1; TRBD1 matches at 9 bases. The CDR3 length is 14 residues. Per germline, CDR1 SGHRS and CDR2 YFSETQ. V lost 6 bases, J lost 8 bases, and 9 bases stayed unmatched.

The rearrangement uses TRBV7-9 and TRBJ2-7; D possibly corresponds to TRBD1 (5 bases). The CDR3 covers 13 residues. The ends were cut back, 9 bases at V and 2 bases at J, with 14 bases in the middle. Germline lookup yields CDR1 SEHNR and CDR2 FQNEAQ (reference sequence). CDR3 loop: CASQRGLAYEQYF. DNA of the CDR3: TGTGCCAGTCAAAGGGGCCTGGCCTACGAGCAGTACTTC.

This chain connects TRBV9 to TRBJ2-5; D is ambiguous. V was trimmed by 7 bases and J by 5 bases, leaving 15 bases between them. CDR1 and CDR2 from the germline V gene are SGDLS and YYNGEE. The CDR3 is made up of 13 amino acids. The DNA for the CDR3 is TGTGCCAGCGGTCGAGAGGCATGGGAGACCCAGTACTTC. Residues: CASGREAWETQYF.

The chain uses TRBV7-2 and TRBJ1-3; D call uncertain. CDR1 is SGHTA and CDR2 is FQGNSA in the germline V gene. V dropped 1 base and J dropped 4 bases, with 11 bases sitting between them. The CDR3 is 15 residues long. This CDR3 is CASSLERARGNTIYF. CDR3 nucleotides: TGTGCCAGCAGCTTAGAGAGGGCCAGGGGAAACACCATATATTTT.

The V and J genes are TRBV4-3 and TRBJ2-2, with TRBD2 matching 8 bases. This CDR3 has 15 residues. Trimming at V came to 2 bases and at J to 3 bases, leaving 2 bases not matched to a gene. The germline V gene has CDR1 LGHNA and CDR2 YSLEER. For the CDR3, the DNA is TGCGCCAGCAGCCAATACGGGGGGGACACCGGGGAGCTGTTTTTT. Translation gives CASSQYGGDTGELFF.

The J gene is TRBJ2-1, the V gene TRBV19; 11 bases fit TRBD2. The length of the CDR3 is 17 residues. The V segment lost 3 bases and the J segment 5 bases; nucleotides outside the gene matches: 9. Germline V lookup: CDR1 LNHDA, CDR2 SQIVND (reference sequence). The CDR3 coding sequence is TGTGCCAGTAGTATTTCACAACTAGCGGGAGTTCACAATGAGCAGTTCTTC. Translated, it gives CASSISQLAGVHNEQFF.

V and J are TRBV18 and TRBJ1-5; TRBD1 might be the D (5 bases). The CDR3 length is 17 residues. V dropped 3 bases and J dropped 2 bases, with 17 bases sitting between them. The germline gives CDR1 KGHSH, CDR2 LQKENI. The CDR3 loop reads CASSPRGGDHGNQPQHF. The CDR3 DNA follows: TGTGCCAGCTCACCCCGCGGGGGGGACCACGGCAATCAGCCCCAGCATTTT.

The chain joins TRBV2 to TRBJ2-5; D remains ambiguous. Between the trimmed V and J ends, which lost 6 bases and 2 bases, there was a span of 7 bases. The CDR3 contains 12 residues. CDR1 is SNHLY, CDR2 FYNNEI, per germline. CDR3 residues: CASRADQETQYF. The DNA of the CDR3 is TGTGCCAGCAGGGCGGATCAAGAGACCCAGTACTTC. Variable domain in full (rest from reference TRBV2 and TRBJ2-5): EPEVTQTPSHQVTQMGQEVILRCVPISNHLYFYWYRQILGQKVEFLVSFYNNEISEKSEIFDDQFSVERPDGSNFTLKIRSTKLEDSAMYFCASRADQETQYFGPGTRLLVL.

The chain has TRBV19 and TRBJ2-5; a possible D gene is TRBD2 (6 bases). Germline CDR1 reads LNHDA; CDR2 reads SQIVND (reference sequence). The CDR3 runs to 11 residues. V was cut by 9 bases and J by 5 bases, with 10 bases left in between. CDR3: CASGEVETQYF. As DNA, the CDR3 is TGTGCCAGCGGGGAGGTTGAGACCCAGTACTTC. The full variable domain, its missing parts supplied by reference TRBV19 and TRBJ2-5, is DGGITQSPKYLFRKEGQNVTLSCEQNLNHDAMYWYRQDPGQGLRLIYYSQIVNDFQKGDIAEGYSVSREKKESFPLTVTSAQKNPTAFYLCASGEVETQYFGPGTRLLVL.

The chain couples TRBV30 to TRBJ2-5, with D tentatively TRBD2 (6 bases). Trimming pared 3 bases from V and 2 bases from J, leaving 7 bases between. The germline gives CDR1 GTSNPN, CDR2 SVGIG (reference sequence). The CDR3 consists of 12 residues. CDR3 residues: CAWRGGQETQYF. The CDR3 region has the DNA TGTGCCTGGAGGGGGGGTCAAGAGACCCAGTACTTC.

The rearrangement links TRBV27 to TRBJ2-3, with D hard to call. Germline V gene data show CDR1 as MNHEY and CDR2 as SMNVEV (reference sequence). Trimming left V 5 bases short and J 1 base short, with 4 bases between. The CDR3 runs to 12 residues. In nucleotides, the CDR3 is TGTGCCAGCAGTCGTGGCACAGATACGCAGTATTTT. Protein sequence: CASSRGTDTQYF.

This clone was observed a few times. The chain carries TRBV7-9 and TRBJ1-2; the D is unclear. The CDR3 spans 15 residues. Germline V gives CDR1 SEHNR, CDR2 FQNEAQ (reference sequence). The germline V and J ends were trimmed by 5 bases and 4 bases, with 17 bases remaining between them. CDR3: CASSRPPPTGYGYTF. In DNA form, the CDR3 reads TGTGCCAGCAGCCGACCCCCGCCTACGGGCTATGGCTACACCTTC.

V gene TRBV3-1 (or the pseudogene TRBV3-2) combines with J gene TRBJ2-5, with a possible D match to TRBD2 (5 bases). Germline CDR1 reads LGHDT; CDR2 reads YNNKEL (reference sequence). V was cut by 0 bases and J by 6 bases, with 11 bases left in between. The CDR3 loop spans 14 amino acids. DNA of the CDR3: TGTGCCAGCAGCCAAGATTTTCGGGGAAAGACCCAGTACTTC. As protein: CASSQDFRGKTQYF.

This chain uses TRBV6-5 with TRBJ1-2; perhaps TRBD1 as D (6 bases). The germline V gene encodes CDR1 MNHEY and CDR2 SVGAGI. This CDR3 contains 13 residues. The V gene lost 6 bases and the J gene lost 6 bases, with 14 bases spanning the gap. CDR3 sequence: CASSLTGWDGYTF. The CDR3, as DNA: TGTGCCAGCAGCCTTACAGGGTGGGATGGCTACACCTTC.

This chain connects TRBV7-9 to TRBJ1-1, with a weak D call TRBD1 (6 bases). Germline CDR1 reads SEHNR; CDR2 reads FQNEAQ (reference sequence). Between the trimmed V and J ends, which lost 3 bases and 5 bases, there was a span of 13 bases. This CDR3 contains 14 residues. As DNA, the CDR3 is TGTGCCAGCAGCTTTGCAGGGGAGGGGACTGAAGCTTTCTTT. Amino acids: CASSFAGEGTEAFF.

V usage is TRBV6-5 and J usage is TRBJ2-7; D is perhaps TRBD2 (5 bases). This CDR3 has 13 residues. V lost 5 bases, J lost 3 bases, and 11 bases lay in between. Germline CDR1 and CDR2: MNHEY and SVGAGI. The chain's CDR3 is CASSTPGIYEQYF. As DNA, the CDR3 is TGTGCCAGCAGTACCCCCGGGATCTACGAGCAGTACTTC.

J is TRBJ2-1 and V is TRBV19; a weak D match, TRBD1 (5 bases). The V and J ends lost 6 bases and 5 bases respectively, with 14 bases between them. CDR1 LNHDA and CDR2 SQIVND come from the germline V gene (reference sequence). CDR3 size: 14 residues. The CDR3, as DNA: TGTGCCAGTAGCCCCCAGGGCGCAAACAATGAGCAGTTCTTC. It yields the protein CASSPQGANNEQFF.

The rearrangement uses TRBV7-8 and TRBJ2-5; TRBD1 might be the D (6 bases). Germline V lookup: CDR1 SGHVS, CDR2 FQNEAQ. Trimming removed 8 bases from V and 1 base from J, with 11 bases in between. This CDR3 spans 13 amino acids. The CDR3 DNA is TGTGCCAGCGGAAACAGGGTCCAAGAGACCCAGTACTTC. Protein: CASGNRVQETQYF.

The chain couples TRBV5-1 to TRBJ2-4, with D hard to call. The CDR3 spans 16 residues. V shed 0 bases and J shed 0 bases, with 10 bases lying between them. Germline assignment: CDR1 SGHRS and CDR2 YFSETQ. CDR3 protein: CASSLEGSGAKNIQYF. The CDR3 DNA reads as TGCGCCAGCAGCTTGGAAGGCTCAGGAGCCAAAAACATTCAGTACTTC.

The sample holds one count of this clone. The V call is TRBV2, the J call TRBJ1-2; D uncertain. Germline CDR1 SNHLY, CDR2 FYNNEI. The CDR3 length is 11 residues. V was shortened by 4 bases and J by 4 bases, with 4 bases between the two germline ends. The CDR3 loop reads CASSVSYGYTF. The CDR3 DNA reads as TGTGCCAGCAGTGTTAGCTATGGCTACACCTTC.

The rearrangement links TRBV27 to TRBJ2-7; TRBD2 matches 13 bases. The V and J ends lost 8 bases and 0 bases, in that order; junction bases with no gene match: 13. The CDR3 is made up of 18 amino acids. Germline V gene data show CDR1 as MNHEY and CDR2 as SMNVEV (reference sequence). CDR3 sequence reads: CASSKLAGGPLSSYEQYF. The CDR3 DNA is TGTGCCAGCTCAAAACTAGCGGGAGGGCCACTGAGCTCCTACGAGCAGTACTTC.

The CDR3 DNA follows: TGTGCCAGCAGTTACAGTGAAGGGGGCGGGGAGACCCAGTACTTC. As protein: CASSYSEGGGETQYF. V usage is TRBV6-6 and J usage is TRBJ2-5, with TRBD1 identical over 7 bases. Germline V lookup: CDR1 MNHNY, CDR2 SVGAGI (reference sequence). The V segment lost 2 bases and the J segment 5 bases; nucleotides outside the gene matches: 8. CDR3 length: 15 residues.

The rearrangement joins TRBV4-1 to TRBJ2-1, with 10 positions matching TRBD1. V was pared by 2 bases and J by 7 bases, with 5 bases of the junction left unmatched. This CDR3 region has 15 residues. In germline, CDR1 is MGHRA, CDR2 YSYEKL. For the CDR3, the DNA is TGCGCCAGCAGCCAACCGGGACAGGGGTTGAATGAGCAGTTCTTC. Translated: CASSQPGQGLNEQFF.